Shown below are 19 T cell receptor beta chains from a single sample sequenced in a study of vaccination and CD4 T cells after COVID-19. Once obtained from cultured CD4+ T cells, the DNA was sequenced using the Oncomine TCR Beta short-read assay. TCRdb independently ran MiXCR on the PCR reads; one entry per CDR3 protein. The sample holds 15,000 or so distinct CDR3 sequences, approximately 37% seen once. Sample treatment: roughly 10-day PBMC culture with coronavirus spike peptide pools or control peptides (ViraFEST assay). Their recognized antigens are unknown. Sequenced input: cultured CD4+ T cells from blood. The receptors come from a human donor with COVID-19.

V usage is TRBV20-1 and J usage is TRBJ2-7; tentative D call: TRBD1 (8 bases). Per the germline V gene, CDR1 is DFQATT and CDR2 is SNEGSKA (reference sequence). The CDR3 consists of 14 residues. The V end lost 4 bases, the J end lost 2 bases, and 15 bases lay between the germline ends. CDR3 in amino acids: CSATGQGLTYEQYF. CDR3 coding DNA: TGCAGTGCTACCGGACAGGGACTAACCTACGAGCAGTACTTC.

This chain links TRBV2 with TRBJ2-5, with 9 bases lining up with TRBD2. The CDR3 extends over 14 amino acids. Per the germline V gene, CDR1 is SNHLY and CDR2 is FYNNEI. The ends lost 4 bases at V and 5 bases at J; junction bases unmatched: 5. The CDR3 loop is CASSGGGGGETQYF. In DNA form, the CDR3 reads TGTGCCAGCAGTGGAGGCGGGGGGGGGGAGACCCAGTACTTC.

This rearrangement joins TRBV7-2 to TRBJ1-5, with 7 bases identical to TRBD1. The CDR3 extends over 15 amino acids. The junction had 6 bases not matched to a gene; V was cut back by 5 bases and J by 2 bases. Germline V CDR1 and CDR2: SGHTA, FQGNSA. The CDR3 loop is CASSANTGGNQPQHF. CDR3 bases: TGTGCCAGCAGCGCCAACACAGGGGGCAATCAGCCCCAGCATTTT.

The chain uses TRBV19 and TRBJ1-2; D is uncertain. CDR1 LNHDA and CDR2 SQIVND come from the germline V gene (reference sequence). This CDR3 has 13 amino acids. V dropped 6 bases and J dropped 6 bases, with 14 bases sitting between them. Here the CDR3 reads CASREERWDGYTF. The CDR3 DNA reads as TGTGCCAGTAGGGAGGAACGCTGGGATGGCTACACCTTC. Supplemented by reference TRBV19 and TRBJ1-2, the full variable domain reads DGGITQSPKYLFRKEGQNVTLSCEQNLNHDAMYWYRQDPGQGLRLIYYSQIVNDFQKGDIAEGYSVSREKKESFPLTVTSAQKNPTAFYLCASREERWDGYTFGSGTRLTVV.

V is TRBV5-1 and J is TRBJ2-7; TRBD2 matches at 11 bases. The CDR3 has 15 residues. After removal of 0 bases from V and 2 bases from J, the junction contained 1 base not matched to a gene. Germline CDR1 is SGHRS and CDR2 is YFSETQ. DNA of the CDR3: TGCGCCAGCAGCTTGGCTAGCGGGGGGCCCTACGAGCAGTACTTC. Protein product: CASSLASGGPYEQYF.

The genes are TRBV2 and TRBJ1-5; 8 positions match TRBD1. The CDR3 totals 14 residues. V trimming: 5 bases; J trimming: 6 bases; junction bases outside the gene matches: 6. In germline, CDR1 is SNHLY, CDR2 FYNNEI. DNA for the CDR3: TGTGCCAGCAGTATTGACAGGGGAAGTCAGCCCCAGCATTTT. Translation gives CASSIDRGSQPQHF. The entire variable domain, with the rest obtained from reference TRBV2 and TRBJ1-5, is as follows: EPEVTQTPSHQVTQMGQEVILRCVPISNHLYFYWYRQILGQKVEFLVSFYNNEISEKSEIFDDQFSVERPDGSNFTLKIRSTKLEDSAMYFCASSIDRGSQPQHFGDGTRLSIL.

This clonotype was recorded a few times. The rearrangement joins TRBV7-9 to TRBJ2-5; a possible D gene is TRBD2 (6 bases). Germline-derived CDR1 and CDR2 are SEHNR and FQNEAQ (reference sequence). Trimming took 2 bases from V and 10 from J, leaving 11 bases between them. The CDR3 has 12 residues. The CDR3 sequence: CASSLLRGNQYF. CDR3 in DNA: TGTGCCAGCAGCTTACTTCGGGGGAACCAGTACTTC.

In its sample, this clonotype was seen a few times. The chain has TRBV24-1 and TRBJ1-3, with unresolved D. There are 14 residues in the CDR3. Trimming took off 4 bases at V and 7 bases at J, with 13 bases between the two ends. Germline V gene sequence: CDR1 KGHDR, CDR2 SFDVKD. The CDR3 sequence is CATSDPQELNTIYF. The CDR3 nucleotides read TGTGCCACCAGTGACCCTCAGGAGTTGAACACCATATATTTT.

The J gene is TRBJ2-7, the V gene TRBV6-1; 8 nucleotides line up with TRBD1. CDR1 is MNHNS, CDR2 SASEGT, per germline. The CDR3 contains 14 residues. Germline trimming cut 6 bases from V and 0 bases from J; bases unmatched to any gene: 4. CDR3 in amino acids: CASSPTGVSYEQYF. In DNA, the CDR3 is TGTGCCAGCAGCCCGACAGGGGTCTCCTACGAGCAGTACTTC.

V is TRBV7-2 and J is TRBJ2-1, with D tentatively TRBD2 (5 bases). CDR1 is SGHTA, CDR2 FQGNSA, per germline. The V end was cut by 2 bases, the J end by 6 bases, with 8 bases between. This CDR3 contains 13 residues. CDR3 DNA: TGTGCCAGCAGCTTAAGAGGGCTCAATGAGCAGTTCTTC. The encoded protein is CASSLRGLNEQFF.

This clonotype showed up just a few times. This chain links TRBV6-5 with TRBJ1-1, with D perhaps TRBD1 (6 bases). The CDR3 covers 17 residues. Trimming stripped 0 bases from V and 1 base from J, with 15 bases between. The germline gives CDR1 MNHEY, CDR2 SVGAGI. CDR3 coding DNA: TGTGCCAGCAGTTACTCGAGGGGGGGTGGGAGGAACACTGAAGCTTTCTTT. Its protein product is CASSYSRGGGRNTEAFF.

The rearrangement uses TRBV12-3 or TRBV12-4 and TRBJ1-2; 10 bases are shared with TRBD1. The CDR3 is 13 residues long. Trimming took 1 base from V and 7 from J; bases not matched to a gene: 0. The CDR3 DNA sequence: TGTGCCAGCAGTTTAGGACAGGGGGCTGGCTACACCTTC. Amino acids: CASSLGQGAGYTF.

The CDR3 sequence: CASSYRAVVRHEQYF. CDR3 DNA: TGTGCCAGCAGTTACCGGGCGGTGGTGAGGCACGAGCAGTACTTC. The chain employs TRBV6-2 or TRBV6-3 and TRBJ2-1; D ambiguous. The better agreement between TRBJ2-7 and the DNA end casts doubt on the J call. Germline CDR1 reads MNHEY; CDR2 reads SVGEGT. The CDR3 covers 15 residues.

This clonotype was observed a handful of times. The rearrangement uses TRBV5-4 and TRBJ1-1; tentatively, D is TRBD1 (6 bases). With 1 base removed from V and 5 bases from J, the gap between germline ends came to 15 bases. Germline V gives CDR1 SGHNT, CDR2 YYREEE (reference sequence). The CDR3 runs to 15 residues. Here the CDR3 reads CASSLSSRGSTEAFF. The CDR3 bases are TGTGCCAGCAGCTTGTCTAGTAGGGGGAGTACTGAAGCTTTCTTT.

This clonotype was seen only a few times. The chain uses TRBV5-1 and TRBJ1-6; D ambiguous. The CDR3 totals 15 residues. Between the trimmed V and J ends, which lost 0 bases and 11 bases, there was a span of 15 bases. Germline V CDR1 and CDR2: SGHRS, YFSETQ. CDR3 sequence: CASSLARLGDTPLHF. The CDR3 nucleotides are TGCGCCAGCAGCTTGGCCCGGCTCGGAGATACACCCCTCCACTTT.

The rearrangement links TRBV2 to TRBJ1-4; D remains ambiguous. The CDR3 loop spans 15 amino acids. Germline CDR1 and CDR2: SNHLY and FYNNEI. V was trimmed by 4 bases and J by 7 bases, leaving 16 bases between them. In DNA, the CDR3 is TGTGCCAGCAGTGGGACGAGAGGAACGTTTGAAAAACTGTTTTTT. It encodes CASSGTRGTFEKLFF. The entire variable domain, with the rest obtained from reference TRBV2 and TRBJ1-4, is as follows: EPEVTQTPSHQVTQMGQEVILRCVPISNHLYFYWYRQILGQKVEFLVSFYNNEISEKSEIFDDQFSVERPDGSNFTLKIRSTKLEDSAMYFCASSGTRGTFEKLFFGSGTQLSVL.

Here the CDR3 reads CASSLVGGVGSEQFF. The DNA of the CDR3 is TGTGCCAGCAGCTTAGTAGGTGGAGTAGGATCTGAGCAGTTCTTC. J is TRBJ2-1 and V is TRBV7-6; D uncertain. The V end lost 1 base, the J end lost 9 bases, and 16 bases lay between the germline ends. Germline V lookup: CDR1 SGHVS, CDR2 FNYEAQ. The CDR3 totals 15 residues.

This clonotype qualifies as medium-sized. The chain carries TRBV7-2 and TRBJ1-5, with 7 nucleotides matching TRBD1. Germline V gene data show CDR1 as SGHTA and CDR2 as FQGNSA. The CDR3 has 14 residues. V shed 4 bases, J shed 7 bases, and the junction held 7 bases outside the gene matches. The CDR3: CASSSGGRGQPQHF. CDR3 DNA sequence: TGTGCCAGCAGCTCAGGGGGGCGAGGCCAGCCCCAGCATTTT. Using reference TRBV7-2 and TRBJ1-5 for the parts outside the CDR3, the full variable domain is GAGVSQSPSNKVTEKGKDVELRCDPISGHTALYWYRQSLGQGLEFLIYFQGNSAPDKSGLPSDRFSAERTGGSVSTLTIQRTQQEDSAVYLCASSSGGRGQPQHFGDGTRLSIL.

The rearrangement joins TRBV28 to TRBJ2-2, with D possibly TRBD2 on 5 matching bases. The CDR3 totals 15 residues. Germline loops: CDR1 MDHEN, CDR2 SYDVKM. V was clipped by 1 base and J by 6 bases, with 12 bases between them. CDR3: CASSLSTGWAGELFF. The CDR3, as DNA: TGTGCCAGCAGTTTATCAACGGGGTGGGCCGGGGAGCTGTTTTTT.